The source of this T cell receptor beta chain is a study of vaccination and CD4 T cells after COVID-19. Germline-derived CDR1 and CDR2 are SNHLY and FYNNEI. The CDR3 covers 15 residues. The J segment lost 5 bases and the V segment lost 6 bases, leaving 7 bases of the junction unmatched. A single record per CDR3 protein comes from TCRdb applying MiXCR to the PCR reads. Of fewer than 20,000 distinct CDR3 sequences listed, around 69% were seen once; the top ten hold approximately 1.2%. The clonotype originates from a human donor who had recovered from COVID-19. The source was CD4+ T cells from blood, collected after SARS-CoV-2 vaccination. The chain employs TRBV2 and TRBJ1-5; 10 positions match TRBD1. CDR3 amino acids: CASSDETGGYQPQHF. The CDR3 DNA is TGTGCCAGCAGCGACGAGACAGGGGGCTATCAGCCCCAGCATTTT.